This note documents a single T cell receptor (beta chain) sequence. No antigen is known for it. HPV was found by MY09/MY11 PCR and dot-blot genotyping. This sample stems from a study of T cells in women clearing cervical HPV infection. Overall study: Blood came at first lesion visit for cases, post-clearance for controls.

Libraries were prepared by immunoSEQ multiplex PCR; TCRdb keeps only in-frame clonotypes and omits some of them. This table lists approximately 18,000 clones. Points from the study as a whole: T-cell numbers per sample were unknown and may explain richness differences.

Source material: blood buffy coat. This clonotype was obtained from a woman between 18 and 70 years old with a cervical HPV16 infection that either progressed to CIN3+ or cleared (not recorded which).

The chain's CDR3 is CASSEAGDRAHEQFF. The CDR3 DNA, read in part, is TGTGCCAGCAGTGAAGCGGGAGACAGGGCCCATGAG. The V gene is TRBV6-1, the J gene TRBJ2-1, with 7 positions matching TRBD1. From the germline J gene comes the end of the CDR3, since the read stops 3 residues before it. V was clipped by 0 bases and J by 8 bases; unmatched bases: 7. The CDR3 has 15 amino acids. Germline-derived CDR1 and CDR2 are MNHNS and SASEGT.